Below are 3 T cell receptor beta chains sequenced from a single sample in a study of blood T cell repertoires in COVID-19 (dated by TCRdb to about 2020). The library relied on the immunoSEQ multiplex PCR assay. In its TCRdb copy, this immuneACCESS table keeps in-frame sequences only and misses some clones. Where compared with another copy, unresolved V genes explain less than half of these, and the others have no known cause. This sample has some 190,000 clones in its table, and approximately 84% of those were observed once. The top ten hold approximately 3% of the sample. The material sequenced was PBMCs or T cells enriched from blood (not recorded which). The receptors stem from a woman aged 25 to 39 who had recovered from COVID-19.

Concerning this clone itself: The junction departs from germline at one end; a sequencing error may be responsible. Written as DNA, the CDR3 is TGTGCTAGCAGCCCCTACCGGGGTACGCAGTATTTT. Encoded protein: CASSPYRGTQYF. The chain is built from TRBV7-7 and TRBJ2-3, with a possible D match to TRBD2 (5 bases). Germline CDR1 is SSHAT and CDR2 is FNYEAQ (reference sequence). The CDR3 spans 12 residues. Combining the CDR3 with reference TRBV7-7 and TRBJ2-3 gives the whole variable domain GAGVSQSPRYKVTKRGQDVTLRCDPISSHATLYWYQQALGQGPEFLTYFNYEAQPDKSGLPSDRFSAERPEGSISTLTIQRTEQRDSAMYRCASSPYRGTQYFGPGTRLTVL.

The V call is TRBV28, the J call TRBJ1-5; tentatively, D is TRBD1 (5 bases). This CDR3 is 13 amino acids long. Germline V gene lookup returns CDR1 MDHEN and CDR2 SYDVKM. The CDR3 sequence: CAIRGGGNQPQHF. The CDR3 DNA follows: TGTGCTATACGTGGGGGGGGGAATCAGCCCCAGCATTTT.

The chain combines TRBV7-2 with TRBJ2-5, with 9 bases identical to TRBD2. From germline, CDR1 is SGHTA and CDR2 FQGNSA. V shed 0 bases and J 5 bases; nucleotides not matched to a gene: 10. The CDR3 runs to 17 residues. CDR3 bases: TGTGCCAGCAGCTTAGCGCGGGGGGGGGCAGCCAGGGAGACCCAGTACTTC. It specifies CASSLARGGAARETQYF.